Described below is a single T cell receptor beta chain sequence and its context. This receptor's antigen is unknown. Within one base of it there is no much larger clone, and no base qualities were kept. The immunoSEQ Assay was used to sequence TCR beta CDR3 regions from DNA. As for the original processing: T cell density was computed as TCR beta template counts normalized to usable DNA estimated by amplifying housekeeping genes. The preseqR package was used to estimate richness by extrapolating to 400,000 templates for PBMC samples and to 120,000 templates for tissue samples. Clonality was taken to be one minus Pielou's evenness. Tissue-enriched TCRs were identified through differential abundance testing performed on productive amino-acid clonotypes, with a minimum total count of 5 and an alpha of 0.1. The Jaccard Index and the Morisita Overlap Index were used to quantify repertoire overlap between compartments. GLIPH clustered TCR beta CDR3s with public tetramer-defined viral CDR3s; viral motifs required at least three viral sequences plus V-gene enrichment. TCRdb carries this immuneACCESS record with in-frame sequences only. Its versions omit some clonotypes, under half of them owing to an unresolved V gene in the studies checked, with the rest unexplained. The D gene and trimming were derived from the DNA, and the V and J assignments and clone size from that table. This sample has around 25,000 clones in its table, and approximately 84% of those were observed once. The ten largest clones represent approximately 6.3% of the sample.

The entry originates in a study of T cells in localized non-small cell lung cancer (dated by TCRdb to the early 2020s). Background for the entire study: The study analyzed T cell repertoires of around 250 early-stage NSCLC patients, comparing tumors and uninvolved tumor-adjacent lungs. The cohort was made up of around 250 treatment-naive NSCLC patients whose localized lung tumors had been resected. Of the NSCLC patients, 129 were male and approximately 110 were female, and the mean age was around 66 years. Findings and caveats that apply to the study as a whole: Because multi-region tumor sequencing was not done, intratumor heterogeneity could not be ruled out. Since the design was exploratory, TCR variables were selected using unadjusted p-values with no false-discovery rate correction. Higher blood T cell density associated with longer overall survival, while higher adjacent-lung clonality associated with shorter survival. A median of roughly 60 of the top 100 tumor clones were detected in paired uninvolved adjacent lung, and around 30 of these tumor clones were also found among the top 100 clones of the paired uninvolved adjacent lung. The highest T cell clonality was observed in uninvolved tumor-adjacent lung, where clonality exceeded that of tumor, suggesting that antigenic responses were more focused in uninvolved tumor-adjacent lung.

At diagnosis, tumor, uninvolved tumor-adjacent lung and peripheral blood were collected and then preserved as a mix of FFPE and fresh-frozen material. For TCR repertoire profiling, the blood samples were analyzed as peripheral blood mononuclear cells. The specimen comprised peripheral blood, sampled before any cancer treatment. The clonotype originates from a male donor aged 60 or older with stage II squamous cell lung carcinoma.

In nucleotide form, the sequence is TGTGCCTGGAGTGCTACTAGGAGGGCTGGGGCCAACGTCCTGACTTTC. It specifies CAWSATRRAGANVLTF. The rearranged chain carries TRBV30 and TRBJ2-6; tentative D gene TRBD2, with 6 bases matching. Including cysteine and phenylalanine, the CDR3 has 16 amino acids. Only the CDR3 DNA is retained, 48 bases long and in frame from the first base. At the junction V is shortened by 1 base and J by 2 bases, with 12 bases in between. As encoded in the germline V gene (reference sequence), CDR1 is GTSNPN while CDR2 is SVGIG.